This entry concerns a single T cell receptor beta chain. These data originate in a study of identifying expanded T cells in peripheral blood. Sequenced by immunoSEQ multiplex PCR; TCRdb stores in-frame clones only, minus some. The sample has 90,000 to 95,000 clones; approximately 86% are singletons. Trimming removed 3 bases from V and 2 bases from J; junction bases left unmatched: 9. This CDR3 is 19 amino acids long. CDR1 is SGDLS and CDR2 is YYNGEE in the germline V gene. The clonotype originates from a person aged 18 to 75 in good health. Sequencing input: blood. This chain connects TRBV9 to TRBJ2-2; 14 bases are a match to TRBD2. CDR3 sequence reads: CASSDEPGTSGSNTGELFF. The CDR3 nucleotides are TGTGCCAGCAGCGATGAGCCCGGGACTAGCGGGAGCAACACCGGGGAGCTGTTTTTT.